This is a list of T cell receptor beta chains from one sample in a study of blood T cell repertoires in COVID-19. TCRdb's table, derived via immunoSEQ multiplex PCR, lists solely in-frame clones and lacks some. This sample has 200,000 to 300,000 clones; 87% occur once, and the top ten carry about 7%. The source material was peripheral blood. Receptor source: a man between 60 and 75 years old who had recovered from COVID-19. Both conserved end residues are part of each CDR3. The D gene is left open where the match is weak. Size is omitted from some rows. Given values are once, few, many or a class for expanded clones.

d_call: TRBD2
v_call: TRBV10-1
clone_size: -
j_call: TRBJ2-1
cdr3_aa: CASSTTSGGETRNEQFF
cdr3_nt: TGCGCCAGCAGCACGACTAGCGGGGGGGAGACTCGCAATGAGCAGTTCTTC

d_call: -
v_call: TRBV7-7
clone_size: -
j_call: TRBJ2-5
cdr3_aa: CASSFSVKETQYF
cdr3_nt: TGTGCCAGCAGCTTCTCGGTGAAGGAGACCCAGTACTTC

d_call: -
v_call: TRBV19
clone_size: -
j_call: TRBJ1-2
cdr3_aa: CASSTSGAHGYTF
cdr3_nt: TGTGCCAGTAGTACAAGCGGAGCCCATGGCTACACCTTC

d_call: -
v_call: TRBV5-1
clone_size: -
j_call: TRBJ2-7
cdr3_aa: CASSFNYEQYF
cdr3_nt: TGCGCCAGCAGCTTTAACTACGAGCAGTACTTC

d_call: -
v_call: TRBV5-1
clone_size: -
j_call: TRBJ2-3
cdr3_aa: CASSTGDKDTQYF
cdr3_nt: TGCGCCAGCAGCACCGGGGATAAAGATACGCAGTATTTT

d_call: -
v_call: TRBV10-2
clone_size: few
j_call: TRBJ2-7
cdr3_aa: CASSESGLEQYF
cdr3_nt: TGCGCCAGCAGTGAGTCCGGGTTAGAGCAGTACTTC

d_call: TRBD2
v_call: TRBV9
clone_size: -
j_call: TRBJ2-3
cdr3_aa: CASSAIAGGSAADTQYF
cdr3_nt: TGTGCCAGCAGCGCGATAGCGGGGGGCTCCGCGGCAGATACGCAGTATTTT

d_call: -
v_call: TRBV6-5
clone_size: few
j_call: TRBJ1-1
cdr3_aa: CASSALPGGTEAFF
cdr3_nt: TGTGCCAGCAGCGCCCTCCCGGGTGGCACTGAAGCTTTCTTT

d_call: TRBD2
v_call: TRBV4-2
clone_size: -
j_call: TRBJ2-3
cdr3_aa: CASSRYRDYDGTDTQYF
cdr3_nt: TGTGCCAGCAGCCGATACCGGGACTACGACGGCACAGATACGCAGTATTTT

d_call: -
v_call: TRBV30
clone_size: -
j_call: TRBJ2-5
cdr3_aa: CAWSPAHRGRGETQYF
cdr3_nt: TGTGCCTGGAGTCCGGCGCACAGGGGCCGGGGGGAGACCCAGTACTTC